This T cell receptor (beta chain) was profiled in a study of T cell repertoires in cytomegalovirus infection. Whole-study context: Public TCR beta signatures indicated both CMV infection and matching HLA type.

V lost 6 bases and J 3 bases, leaving 12 bases between the germline ends. Germline lookup yields CDR1 SEHNR and CDR2 FQNEAQ (reference sequence). The CDR3 length is 13 residues. TCRdb processed the reads anew with MiXCR; each CDR3 protein has one entry. The sample yields approximately 500,000 distinct CDR3 sequences, approximately 15% seen once. General study results and limits: Pooled public TCR beta family frequency picked out CMV carriers with the relevant HLA. CMV-specific TCR beta clonotypes restricted by HLA-C dominated the ex vivo response.

Remarks on this clonotype: Antigen unknown.

This clonotype was sampled from a human donor in good health (CMV status not recorded). Some clones in this sample may be carry-over from other donors' samples. The sample comprised CD8+ T cells from PBMCs. The rearrangement joins TRBV7-9 to TRBJ2-7, with D possibly matching TRBD1 (6 bases). The CDR3 protein is CASRNLQGYEQYF. In nucleotides, the CDR3 is TGTGCCAGCAGAAACCTACAGGGCTACGAGCAGTACTTC.